These 19 T cell receptor beta chains were all obtained from the same sample, sequenced in a study of blood T cell repertoires in COVID-19. Here immunoSEQ multiplex PCR was the method, and the copy in TCRdb shows in-frame clones only, minus some. This table has approximately 120,000 clones, roughly 79% appearing once. The source material was peripheral blood. The receptors were sampled from a human donor in a cohort sampled during active COVID-19.

The chain has TRBV2 and TRBJ2-6; 8 bases align to TRBD1. Germline V gives CDR1 SNHLY, CDR2 FYNNEI. This CDR3 is built from 17 residues. The V gene end was trimmed by 3 bases and the J gene end by 4 bases; junction bases not matched to a gene: 8. This CDR3 reads CASSDGRGPGGANVLTF. CDR3 bases: TGTGCCAGCAGTGATGGCAGGGGGCCTGGCGGGGCCAACGTCCTGACTTTC.

The chain recombines TRBV18 with TRBJ1-4; possible D gene TRBD1, 6 bases. V was shortened by 1 base and J by 6 bases, with 9 bases between the two germline ends. The CDR3 covers 14 residues. Looked up from germline, CDR1 is KGHSH and CDR2 is LQKENI. As DNA, the CDR3 is TGTGCCAGCTCACCACAGGGGGTCGATGAAAAACTGTTTTTT. This encodes CASSPQGVDEKLFF. Variable domain in full (rest from reference TRBV18 and TRBJ1-4): NAGVMQNPRHLVRRRGQEARLRCSPMKGHSHVYWYRQLPEEGLKFMVYLQKENIIDESGMPKERFSAEFPKEGPSILRIQQVVRGDSAAYFCASSPQGVDEKLFFGSGTQLSVL.

This rearrangement joins TRBV30 to TRBJ1-6; 10 nucleotides align to TRBD1. This CDR3 comprises 13 residues. The ends lost 5 bases at V and 10 bases at J; junction bases unmatched: 5. Germline values: CDR1 GTSNPN, CDR2 SVGIG (reference sequence). In DNA form, the CDR3 reads TGTGCCTGGGGGGGACAGGGGCACTCACCCCTCCACTTT. Translated: CAWGGQGHSPLHF.

This chain connects TRBV5-1 to TRBJ2-5; 7 positions agree with TRBD1. This CDR3 is 13 amino acids long. Unmatched junction bases numbered 5, after V lost 4 bases and J lost 5 bases. Germline V gives CDR1 SGHRS, CDR2 YFSETQ. The CDR3: CASSPGQTETQYF. The CDR3 nucleotides read TGCGCCAGCAGCCCGGGACAGACGGAGACCCAGTACTTC.

The chain has TRBV7-9 and TRBJ2-3; 12 bases are a match to TRBD2. The CDR3 length is 16 residues. Trimming at V came to 1 base and at J to 3 bases, leaving 2 bases not matched to a gene. Germline CDR1 SEHNR, CDR2 FQNEAQ (reference sequence). The CDR3 reads CASSLGLAGVTDTQYF. The CDR3 nucleotides are TGTGCCAGCAGCTTAGGACTAGCGGGGGTGACAGATACGCAGTATTTT.

The gene calls are TRBV7-9 and TRBJ1-5; 8 bases map to TRBD1. The germline CDR1 and CDR2 sequences are SEHNR and FQNEAQ (reference sequence). CDR3 length: 18 residues. Unmatched junction bases numbered 14, after V lost 1 base and J lost 6 bases. In DNA, the CDR3 is TGTGCCAGCAGCTTAGGAGGGATCGGACAGGGAGGCGGTCAGCCCCAGCATTTT. This codes for CASSLGGIGQGGGQPQHF.

This chain uses TRBV7-9 with TRBJ1-5; D unresolved. The CDR3 contains 13 residues. Trimming left V 5 bases short and J 4 bases short, with 9 bases between. From germline, CDR1 is SEHNR and CDR2 FQNEAQ (reference sequence). The CDR3 region is CASSTTKNQPQHF. The CDR3 coding sequence is TGTGCCAGCAGCACGACTAAAAATCAGCCCCAGCATTTT.

The chain is built from TRBV6-6 and TRBJ1-1; 10 bases match TRBD1. CDR3 length equals 16 residues. Germline V gives CDR1 MNHNY, CDR2 SVGAGI (reference sequence). After removal of 0 bases from V and 4 bases from J, the junction contained 5 bases not matched to a gene. CDR3 sequence: CASSYSGQGVGTEAFF. The CDR3 nucleotides read TGTGCCAGCAGTTACTCAGGACAGGGGGTTGGCACTGAAGCTTTCTTT.

This clone has just a few counts. The chain carries TRBV14 and TRBJ2-3; TRBD2 might be the D (5 bases). In germline, CDR1 is SGHDN, CDR2 FVKESK. Trimming removed 1 base at V and 2 bases at J, with 13 bases between. The CDR3 is 16 amino acids. In DNA form, the CDR3 reads TGTGCCAGCAGCCAAGGGACTTTCCAGGTCACAGATACGCAGTATTTT. Its protein is CASSQGTFQVTDTQYF.

This clone was counted once. The V call is TRBV3-1 (or the pseudogene TRBV3-2), the J call TRBJ1-2, with a weak D call TRBD1 (5 bases). Germline-derived CDR1 and CDR2 are LGHDT and YNNKEL (reference sequence). V was trimmed by 0 bases and J by 6 bases, leaving 14 bases between them. The CDR3 has 15 residues. This chain's CDR3 is CASSQDWQGIHGYTF. DNA of the CDR3: TGTGCCAGCAGCCAAGATTGGCAGGGAATACATGGCTACACCTTC.

The chain recombines TRBV7-9 with TRBJ1-3; D uncertain. The CDR3 contains 14 residues. V gave up 2 bases and J gave up 0 bases, with 5 bases separating them. Per germline, CDR1 SEHNR and CDR2 FQNEAQ (reference sequence). The CDR3 here is CASSLLSSGNTIYF. The CDR3 DNA is TGTGCCAGCAGCTTATTGAGCTCTGGAAACACCATATATTTT.

The chain uses TRBV18 and TRBJ2-3, with D maybe TRBD1 (5 bases). Trimming cost V 2 bases and J 0 bases, with 15 bases left between them. From germline, CDR1 is KGHSH and CDR2 LQKENI. This CDR3 comprises 17 residues. The CDR3 protein is CASSPIITGASTDTQYF. In DNA, the CDR3 is TGTGCCAGCTCACCAATAATAACAGGAGCTAGCACAGATACGCAGTATTTT.

The chain joins TRBV6-4 to TRBJ2-1, with TRBD2 identical over 9 bases. V gave up 2 bases and J gave up 8 bases; unmatched junction bases: 7. This CDR3 contains 15 residues. The germline V gene encodes CDR1 MRHNA and CDR2 SNTAGT. DNA for the CDR3: TGTGCCAGCAGTGACCGCGGGGGGGGCCGGGATGAGCAGTTCTTC. Its protein product is CASSDRGGGRDEQFF.

In its sample, this clone was seen once. The chain links TRBV27 to TRBJ2-2, with 8 bases identical to TRBD1. Trimming cost V 7 bases and J 0 bases; bases outside gene matches: 10. CDR1 and CDR2 from the germline V gene are MNHEY and SMNVEV (reference sequence). The CDR3 sequence is 17 residues long. The CDR3 DNA follows: TGTGCCAGCAAGGAGGGACAGGACTATACGAACACCGGGGAGCTGTTTTTT. It yields the protein CASKEGQDYTNTGELFF.

This clone was seen only a few times. The chain employs TRBV11-2 and TRBJ2-3; TRBD1 matches at 9 bases. V shed 5 bases, J shed 5 bases, and the junction held 8 bases outside the gene matches. CDR1 is SGHAT and CDR2 is FQNNGV in the germline V gene. The CDR3 runs to 15 residues. The CDR3 coding sequence is TGTGCCAGCAGCCGAACAGGGGGCCGTGAAGATACGCAGTATTTT. It specifies CASSRTGGREDTQYF.

The genes are TRBV10-3 and TRBJ1-2, with D possibly being TRBD1 (5 bases). The CDR3 sequence is 14 residues long. Trimming left V 4 bases short and J 2 bases short, with 11 bases between. Germline loops: CDR1 ENHRY, CDR2 SYGVKD. The CDR3, as DNA: TGTGCCATCAGTGGCGGACACCCAAACTATGGCTACACCTTC. Translation: CAISGGHPNYGYTF.

The chain carries TRBV6-6 and TRBJ2-7; 7 nucleotides agree with TRBD2. Germline V gene data show CDR1 as MNHNY and CDR2 as SVGAGI (reference sequence). The CDR3 runs to 17 residues. V lost 5 bases to trimming and J lost 0 bases; unmatched junction nucleotides: 13. CDR3 region: CASSPDGGGGLSYEQYF. The DNA for the CDR3 is TGTGCCAGCAGTCCCGACGGTGGGGGAGGGCTCTCCTACGAGCAGTACTTC.

V is TRBV5-4 and J is TRBJ2-4; no reliable D call. Germline-derived CDR1 and CDR2 are SGHNT and YYREEE (reference sequence). The CDR3 spans 14 residues. Between the trimmed V and J ends, which lost 0 bases and 5 bases, there was a span of 9 bases. Written as DNA, the CDR3 is TGTGCCAGCAGCTTGGCCGGAGCTGAAAACATTCAGTACTTC. Its protein product is CASSLAGAENIQYF.

The rearrangement uses TRBV3-1 (or the pseudogene TRBV3-2) and TRBJ2-3, with 7 positions matching TRBD1. Germline V gene data show CDR1 as LGHDT and CDR2 as YNNKEL (reference sequence). The CDR3 runs 17 residues. After removal of 1 base from V and 2 bases from J, the junction contained 9 bases not matched to a gene. The CDR3 region has the DNA TGTGCCAGCAGCCAAGTTGTCGGGACAGCCTTCACAGATACGCAGTATTTT. Translation: CASSQVVGTAFTDTQYF.